This TCR beta chain emerged from a study of shared clonotypes between healthy human individuals. Study results and limitations: Rarefaction showed sorted-subset sequencing was incomplete despite large depth. The naive CD4 repertoires of several donors were compared, and approximately 5.3% of clonotypes were shared.

V lost 2 bases to trimming and J lost 5 bases; unmatched junction nucleotides: 13. This CDR3 is 16 amino acids long. Germline CDR1 and CDR2: GTSNPN and SVGIG (reference sequence). Deep level was the assay's run setting. Assay: immunoSEQ multiplex PCR; the TCRdb copy retains only in-frame clones and omits some. The sample consists of 800,000 or so clones, approximately 97% of them appearing once. Naive CD8 cells comprised CD45RO-negative, CCR7-positively selected cells, excluding terminally differentiated effector memory CD45RA+ cells. Only Caucasian adults living in Nashville, Tennessee served as donors. With regard to this clone: Its target is not known.

Source material: naive CD8+ T cells sorted from blood. The clonotype was recovered from a man younger than 45 in good health. This chain connects TRBV30 to TRBJ2-7; 9 positions agree with TRBD2. As DNA, the CDR3 is TGTGCCTGGAGTACACTAGCGGGTGGCCTGGCGGACGAGCAGTACTTC. This codes for CAWSTLAGGLADEQYF. Drawing the rest from reference TRBV30 and TRBJ2-7, the complete variable domain is SQTIHQWPATLVQPVGSPLSLECTVEGTSNPNLYWYRQAAGRGLQLLFYSVGIGQISSEVPQNLSASRPQDRQFILSSKKLLLSDSGFYLCAWSTLAGGLADEQYFGPGTRLTVT.